This passage covers 27 T cell receptor beta chains from one sample sequenced in a study of shared clonotypes between healthy human individuals. Sequencing used immunoSEQ multiplex PCR; TCRdb keeps in-frame clones, though not all of them. The sample carries over a million clones, around 95% recorded once. Sequencing was carried out using naive CD4+ T cells sorted from blood. Subset described: CD45RA+ positively selected. Receptors were obtained from a man aged 25 to 45 in good health.

About this clone: In this CDR3 the conserved last residue, phenylalanine or tryptophan, is missing, so a read error is likely. The DNA is omitted, as the CDR3 cannot be located on it reliably, and the CDR3 follows TCRdb's listing. This sequence joins TRBV7-2 and TRBJ2-3; TRBD1 was called by the table and not checked on the DNA. CDR1 is SGHTA and CDR2 is FQGNSA in the germline V gene. With termini counted, the CDR3 has 13 amino acids. CDR3 in amino acids: CASSLALAVPEVI.

This clone was recorded once. This rearrangement joins TRBV9 to TRBJ2-1; no definite D call. V was pared by 0 bases and J by 10 bases, with 14 bases between. CDR3 size: 14 residues. Per the germline V gene, CDR1 is SGDLS and CDR2 is YYNGEE. As DNA, the CDR3 is TGTGCCAGCAGCGTAGAAAGGGTGGTGAGGGAGCAGTTCTTC. Amino acid sequence: CASSVERVVREQFF.

The chain carries TRBV18 and TRBJ2-5; D is possibly TRBD2 (5 bases). CDR3 size: 16 residues. Trimming took off 3 bases at V and 2 bases at J, with 16 bases between the two ends. Germline-derived CDR1 and CDR2 are KGHSH and LQKENI. In DNA form, the CDR3 reads TGTGCCAGCTCACCCCTCGGAGGTTTCACACAAGAGACCCAGTACTTC. Encoded protein: CASSPLGGFTQETQYF.

This chain joins TRBV28 and TRBJ2-3, with 13 bases that match TRBD2. Germline CDR1 reads MDHEN; CDR2 reads SYDVKM. The trim removed 8 bases at V and 2 bases at J, leaving 4 bases unmatched. This CDR3 has 15 residues. CDR3 nucleotide sequence: TGTGCCAGCCTTACTAGCGGGAGGGCCACAGATACGCAGTATTTT. Translation gives CASLTSGRATDTQYF. Full variable domain (rest looked up from reference TRBV28 and TRBJ2-3): DVKVTQSSRYLVKRTGEKVFLECVQDMDHENMFWYRQDPGLGLRLIYFSYDVKMKEKGDIPEGYSVSREKKERFSLILESASTNQTSMYLCASLTSGRATDTQYFGPGTRLTVL.

The sample holds one count of this clone. The chain is built from TRBV5-4 and TRBJ2-2, with D tentatively TRBD1 or TRBD2 (5 bases each). With 4 bases removed from V and 4 bases from J, the gap between germline ends came to 17 bases. The CDR3 has 16 residues. Germline V gene sequence: CDR1 SGHNT, CDR2 YYREEE (reference sequence). This CDR3 reads CASSLGPRVSTGELFF. In DNA, the CDR3 is TGTGCCAGCAGCCTGGGACCCCGGGTGTCCACCGGGGAGCTGTTTTTT.

The V call is TRBV9, the J call TRBJ2-1; D gene unclear. The ends were cut back, 2 bases at V and 2 bases at J, with 8 bases in the middle. Germline V gives CDR1 SGDLS, CDR2 YYNGEE. The CDR3 is 14 amino acids. CDR3 bases: TGTGCCAGCAGCGTCACGACGGCCTACAATGAGCAGTTCTTC. Its translation is CASSVTTAYNEQFF.

A single count supports this clone. This rearrangement joins TRBV5-5 to TRBJ1-5, with a tentative D call TRBD1 (5 bases). The CDR3 has 14 residues. Germline V CDR1 and CDR2: SGHKS, YYEKEE (reference sequence). V gave up 4 bases and J gave up 3 bases, with 11 bases separating them. CDR3: CASSPWGSNQPQHF. The CDR3 nucleotides read TGTGCCAGCAGCCCGTGGGGGTCCAATCAGCCCCAGCATTTT.

The chain is built from TRBV5-1 and TRBJ1-1; D not resolved. Germline V lookup: CDR1 SGHRS, CDR2 YFSETQ. Trimming shortened V by 5 bases and J by 0 bases, and 8 bases separated the two germline ends. The CDR3 runs 13 residues. The CDR3 sequence: CASSTELNTEAFF. CDR3 in DNA: TGCGCCAGCAGTACGGAGTTGAACACTGAAGCTTTCTTT.

This rearrangement joins TRBV2 to TRBJ1-2; D unresolved. The germline gives CDR1 SNHLY, CDR2 FYNNEI. V lost 6 bases to trimming and J lost 4 bases, with 12 bases between them. CDR3 length: 13 amino acids. This CDR3 reads CASSLINPYGYTF. The DNA for the CDR3 is TGTGCCAGCAGCCTCATAAACCCCTATGGCTACACCTTC.

J is TRBJ2-7 and V is TRBV19; 7 bases line up with TRBD1. The germline V gene has CDR1 LNHDA and CDR2 SQIVND (reference sequence). The ends lost 5 bases at V and 5 bases at J; junction bases unmatched: 9. CDR3 length equals 14 residues. CDR3 loop: CASSPWDSENEQYF. The CDR3 DNA reads TGTGCCAGTAGTCCTTGGGACAGTGAAAACGAGCAGTACTTC.

The V gene is TRBV27, the J gene TRBJ2-7; 13 bases line up with TRBD2. With V trimmed by 3 bases and J by 4 bases, 9 bases remained unmatched. CDR1 is MNHEY and CDR2 is SMNVEV in the germline V gene (reference sequence). This CDR3 comprises 17 residues. CDR3 DNA: TGTGCCAGCAGTTTCCGGACTAGCGGGAGCACCTCATACGAGCAGTACTTC. It is translated as CASSFRTSGSTSYEQYF.

Worth noting for this clone: Other DNA sequences of this sample code for an identical CDR3. The chain uses TRBV18 and TRBJ2-7; D may be TRBD1 or TRBD2 (5 bases each). There are 14 residues in the CDR3. Germline CDR1 reads KGHSH; CDR2 reads LQKENI. Deletions cut 6 bases from V and 0 bases from J, with 12 bases between. The CDR3 is CASSPEGSSYEQYF. The CDR3 DNA reads as TGTGCCAGCTCCCCCGAGGGGAGCTCCTACGAGCAGTACTTC.

With regard to this clone: The sample has other DNA sequences that encode this CDR3 too. V is TRBV28 and J is TRBJ2-3, with TRBD1 as a possible D gene (6 bases). This CDR3 is 13 amino acids long. From germline, CDR1 is MDHEN and CDR2 SYDVKM. The ends were cut back, 7 bases at V and 1 base at J, with 9 bases in the middle. The CDR3 region is CASKTGGTDTQYF. CDR3 bases: TGTGCCAGCAAGACAGGCGGCACAGATACGCAGTATTTT.

This chain uses TRBV29-1 with TRBJ1-2; D is undetermined. The germline V gene encodes CDR1 SQVTM and CDR2 ANQGSEA. V was pared by 1 base and J by 2 bases, with 17 bases between. The CDR3 has 16 residues. CDR3 coding DNA: TGCAGCGTTGAAGCGCCTGGCCGCTCGGGGAACTATGGCTACACCTTC. It is translated as CSVEAPGRSGNYGYTF. Full variable domain (outside the CDR3, taken from reference TRBV29-1 and TRBJ1-2): SAVISQKPSRDICQRGTSLTIQCQVDSQVTMMFWYRQQPGQSLTLIATANQGSEATYESGFVIDKFPISRPNLTFSTLTVSNMSPEDSSIYLCSVEAPGRSGNYGYTFGSGTRLTVV.

The chain couples TRBV2 to TRBJ1-1; TRBD1 matches at 7 bases. The CDR3 runs 13 residues. Germline V lookup: CDR1 SNHLY, CDR2 FYNNEI. V was pared by 6 bases and J by 7 bases, with 8 bases of the junction left unmatched. CDR3 DNA sequence: TGTGCCAGCAGCGAAAGGGGACAGTTTGAAGCTTTCTTT. Its translation is CASSERGQFEAFF.

About this clone: Other DNA variants within this sample encode the same CDR3. The V gene is TRBV18, the J gene TRBJ2-2; D perhaps matches TRBD1 (5 bases). The V end was cut by 1 base, the J end by 1 base, with 7 bases between. There are 15 residues in the CDR3. Germline V gene sequence: CDR1 KGHSH, CDR2 LQKENI. CDR3: CASSPRQGNTGELFF. CDR3 bases: TGTGCCAGCTCACCACGCCAGGGGAACACCGGGGAGCTGTTTTTT. Using reference TRBV18 and TRBJ2-2 for the parts outside the CDR3, the full variable domain is NAGVMQNPRHLVRRRGQEARLRCSPMKGHSHVYWYRQLPEEGLKFMVYLQKENIIDESGMPKERFSAEFPKEGPSILRIQQVVRGDSAAYFCASSPRQGNTGELFFGEGSRLTVL.

Of note for this clone: This same CDR3 is encoded by further DNA sequences in the sample. This chain connects TRBV6-5 to TRBJ1-4, with a tentative D call TRBD1 (6 bases). The CDR3 totals 14 residues. Germline lookup yields CDR1 MNHEY and CDR2 SVGAGI. Trimming left V 2 bases short and J 5 bases short, with 9 bases between. The CDR3 region has the DNA TGTGCCAGCAGTTACGGACAGAAAAATGAAAAACTGTTTTTT. Encoded protein: CASSYGQKNEKLFF.

J is TRBJ1-3 and V is TRBV2; D perhaps matches TRBD1 (5 bases). V was cut by 7 bases and J by 0 bases, with 19 bases left in between. CDR3 length equals 17 residues. Per the germline V gene, CDR1 is SNHLY and CDR2 is FYNNEI. CDR3 region: CASISRDRRNSGNTIYF. The CDR3, as DNA: TGTGCCAGCATTTCCCGGGACCGAAGGAACTCTGGAAACACCATATATTTT.

The rearrangement uses TRBV23-1 and TRBJ2-3; 12 bases align to TRBD1. TRBV23-1 is assigned to the ORF class and has an uncertain function. CDR3 length: 18 amino acids. After removal of 5 bases from V and 3 bases from J, the junction contained 12 bases not matched to a gene. Here the CDR3 DNA reads TGCGCCAGCAGTTTAGGGACAGGGGGCGCAGAGGGTACAGATACGCAGTATTTT. Its translation: CASSLGTGGAEGTDTQYF.

Regarding this clone: Different DNA sequences within this sample yield the same CDR3. CDR3 in amino acids: CASSLGVGSYEQYF. CDR3 nucleotide sequence: TGTGCCAGCAGCTTAGGGGTAGGTTCGTACGAGCAGTACTTC. The V call is TRBV7-8, the J call TRBJ2-7; D remains unclear. CDR1 and CDR2 from the germline V gene are SGHVS and FQNEAQ. Trimming cost V 1 base and J 4 bases, with 11 bases left between them. The CDR3 has 14 residues.

The rearrangement joins TRBV7-9 to TRBJ1-2; no clear D. Germline CDR1 and CDR2: SEHNR and FQNEAQ (reference sequence). CDR3 size: 15 residues. With 5 bases removed from V and 4 bases from J, the gap between germline ends came to 17 bases. The CDR3 sequence is CASSASGKNSYGYTF. The DNA of the CDR3 is TGTGCCAGCAGCGCCTCCGGGAAAAATAGCTATGGCTACACCTTC.

The chain has TRBV6-5 and TRBJ2-5, with D uncertain. This CDR3 comprises 13 residues. Trimming took off 5 bases at V and 1 base at J, with 8 bases between the two ends. Germline V gene sequence: CDR1 MNHEY, CDR2 SVGAGI. The CDR3 DNA reads TGTGCCAGCAGTCAAAGGGTCCAAGAGACCCAGTACTTC. Its protein is CASSQRVQETQYF.

V usage is TRBV27 and J usage is TRBJ2-5; 12 nucleotides line up with TRBD2. In germline, CDR1 is MNHEY, CDR2 SMNVEV (reference sequence). Unmatched junction bases numbered 12, after V lost 4 bases and J lost 3 bases. This CDR3 contains 18 residues. As DNA, the CDR3 is TGTGCCAGCAGTTACCCTAGCGGGAGGGCTATCGGGAAAGAGACCCAGTACTTC. This gives the protein CASSYPSGRAIGKETQYF.

This sequence joins TRBV29-1 and TRBJ2-1; tentative D call: TRBD2 (6 bases). Germline V gene sequence: CDR1 SQVTM, CDR2 ANQGSEA. The CDR3 consists of 12 residues. Between the trimmed V and J ends, which lost 7 bases and 8 bases, there was a span of 15 bases. The CDR3 nucleotides read TGCAGCGCCTCTACTAGCTTCCATGAGCAGTTCTTC. It codes for CSASTSFHEQFF.

The chain couples TRBV27 to TRBJ1-4; perhaps TRBD1 as D (6 bases). This CDR3 has 15 amino acids. V was clipped by 5 bases and J by 10 bases, with 20 bases between them. Germline-derived CDR1 and CDR2 are MNHEY and SMNVEV (reference sequence). The CDR3 loop is CASSKTGQSDGKLFF. DNA for the CDR3: TGTGCCAGCAGTAAGACAGGTCAGTCGGACGGAAAACTGTTTTTT.

V and J are TRBV7-9 and TRBJ2-1; 7 nucleotides agree with TRBD1. CDR1 is SEHNR and CDR2 is FQNEAQ in the germline V gene (reference sequence). The trim removed 2 bases at V and 3 bases at J, leaving 10 bases unmatched. The CDR3 contains 17 residues. This CDR3 reads CASSLRGPKQGYNEQFF. CDR3 sequence (DNA): TGTGCCAGCAGCTTAAGGGGGCCAAAGCAGGGCTACAATGAGCAGTTCTTC. Full variable domain (missing parts from reference TRBV7-9 and TRBJ2-1): DTGVSQNPRHKITKRGQNVTFRCDPISEHNRLYWYRQTLGQGPEFLTYFQNEAQLEKSRLLSDRFSAERPKGSFSTLEIQRTEQGDSAMYLCASSLRGPKQGYNEQFFGPGTRLTVL.

The CDR3, as DNA: TGCGCCAGCAGTCCGGGGCCTAGCCCATTTGCTGGGGCCAACGTCCTGACTTTC. This encodes CASSPGPSPFAGANVLTF. This chain uses TRBV5-1 with TRBJ2-6; D is tentatively TRBD1 or TRBD2 (5 bases each). Germline CDR1 is SGHRS and CDR2 is YFSETQ. The V end was cut by 5 bases, the J end by 2 bases, with 20 bases between. The CDR3 is made up of 18 amino acids. The variable domain in full, with the rest retrieved from reference TRBV5-1 and TRBJ2-6, is KAGVTQTPRYLIKTRGQQVTLSCSPISGHRSVSWYQQTPGQGLQFLFEYFSETQRNKGNFPGRFSGRQFSNSRSEMNVSTLELGDSALYLCASSPGPSPFAGANVLTFGAGSRLTVL.